Here is one T cell receptor beta chain with its context. The V gene's germline CDR1 is MDHEN and CDR2 SYDVKM. V lost 6 bases, J lost 4 bases, and 10 bases stayed unmatched. This CDR3 has 16 residues. This specimen belongs to a study of blood T cell repertoires in COVID-19. Profiled with immunoSEQ multiplex PCR; TCRdb holds only in-frame clones, not every one. The sample has 90,000 to 100,000 clones, about 85% seen once; the top ten hold 12%. The TCR was taken from a human donor in a cohort sampled during active COVID-19. The sample comprised peripheral blood. The chain links TRBV28 to TRBJ2-1; TRBD2 aligns across 9 bases. The DNA for the CDR3 is TGTGCCAGCAGGGAGAGGGCGGGAGGGGGGTACAATGAGCAGTTCTTC. Protein sequence: CASRERAGGGYNEQFF.